The clone carrying this T cell receptor (beta chain) was seen repeatedly, ten times or more. Its antigen remains unknown. This sample was taken from a study of identical twins. Overall study findings and caveats: The study found weaker excess twin sharing in beta out-of-frame sequences. Out-of-frame TCR alpha sharing observed in monozygotic twins exceeded model estimates.

cDNA carried unique molecular identifiers, and a universal primer site was added by template switching. In TCRdb, the 5' RACE reads were re-called with MiXCR into one record per CDR3 protein. The top ten hold 7% to 9% of the sample, which has under 300,000 distinct CDR3 sequences, about an eighth seen once. This CDR3 has 14 amino acids. Per the germline V gene, CDR1 is DFQATT and CDR2 is SNEGSKA (reference sequence). V lost 6 bases to trimming and J lost 2 bases, with 17 bases between them. The sequence came from a woman aged 18-29 years in good health. The chain couples TRBV20-1 to TRBJ2-7; D possibly corresponds to TRBD1 (5 bases). The sample was memory (CD45RO+) T cells sorted from blood. The CDR3 DNA reads as TGCAGTGCCCAAGGGGCAGACTTTACCTACGAGCAGTACTTC. Translating gives CSAQGADFTYEQYF.